This TCR beta chain was observed in a study of blood T cell repertoires in COVID-19. Trimming removed 0 bases at V and 3 bases at J, with 14 bases between. The CDR3 consists of 16 residues. Germline lookup yields CDR1 SGDLS and CDR2 YYNGEE. Clones were read by immunoSEQ multiplex PCR, and TCRdb kept only the in-frame ones, dropping some. This sample yields 65,000 to 90,000 clones, of which about 86% are seen a single time; over 25% belongs to the top ten. Sequenced material: peripheral blood. V gene TRBV9 combines with J gene TRBJ2-3, with a possible D match to TRBD1 (6 bases). The receptor was isolated from a human donor in a cohort sampled during active COVID-19. The CDR3 nucleotides read TGTGCCAGCAGCGTAGCTACCGGGACACAGACAGATACGCAGTATTTT. It encodes CASSVATGTQTDTQYF.